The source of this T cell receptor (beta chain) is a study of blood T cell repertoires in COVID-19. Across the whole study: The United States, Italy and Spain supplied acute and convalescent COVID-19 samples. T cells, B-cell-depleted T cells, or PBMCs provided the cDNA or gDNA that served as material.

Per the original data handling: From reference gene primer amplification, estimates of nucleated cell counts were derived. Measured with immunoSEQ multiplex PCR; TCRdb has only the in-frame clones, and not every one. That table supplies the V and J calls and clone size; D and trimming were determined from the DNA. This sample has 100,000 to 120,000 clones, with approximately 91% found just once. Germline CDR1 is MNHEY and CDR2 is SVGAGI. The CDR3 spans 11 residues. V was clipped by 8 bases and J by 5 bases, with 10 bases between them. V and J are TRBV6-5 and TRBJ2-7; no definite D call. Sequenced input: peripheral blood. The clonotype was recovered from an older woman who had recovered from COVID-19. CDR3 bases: TGTGCCAGCGGGTCAGGCGACGAGCAGTACTTC. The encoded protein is CASGSGDEQYF.